The 25 T cell receptor beta chains presented below share a single source sample, sequenced in a study of T-cell memory formation after mild COVID-19. TCRdb passed the 5' RACE reads through MiXCR, listing each CDR3 protein once. The sample holds 470,000 or so distinct CDR3 sequences, approximately 23% seen once. Sequenced input: PBMCs or a T cell subset sorted from them (not recorded which). These receptor sequences come from an adult woman who had mild COVID-19 (a few samples of this study predate the infection). Cell type and time point are not known.

This clonotype was recorded a few times. This chain's CDR3 is CASSYQGAYEQYF. CDR3 in DNA: TGTGCCAGCAGTTATCAAGGGGCCTACGAGCAGTACTTC. This rearrangement joins TRBV6-6 to TRBJ2-7, with a tentative D call TRBD1 (5 bases). The germline V and J ends were trimmed by 3 bases and 2 bases, with 8 bases remaining between them. The germline gives CDR1 MNHNY, CDR2 SVGAGI (reference sequence). This CDR3 spans 13 amino acids.

This chain connects TRBV27 to TRBJ1-1; D perhaps matches TRBD1 (5 bases). This CDR3 has 14 residues. Trimming shortened V by 7 bases and J by 0 bases, and 12 bases separated the two germline ends. The germline V gene encodes CDR1 MNHEY and CDR2 SMNVEV (reference sequence). CDR3 bases: TGTGCCAGCACCCGCGGGGACTTGAACACTGAAGCTTTCTTT. It yields the protein CASTRGDLNTEAFF.

The rearrangement joins TRBV7-9 to TRBJ1-2; TRBD1 is a possible D gene (5 bases). V was cut by 5 bases and J by 4 bases, with 20 bases left in between. CDR1 and CDR2 (germline): SEHNR, FQNEAQ (reference sequence). CDR3 length: 16 residues. The chain's CDR3 is CASSVGGNWGTYGYTF. CDR3 coding DNA: TGTGCCAGCAGCGTTGGCGGGAATTGGGGGACCTATGGCTACACCTTC.

The chain employs TRBV7-2 and TRBJ2-1; 11 bases match TRBD1. The CDR3 length is 15 residues. The germline CDR1 and CDR2 sequences are SGHTA and FQGNSA. With 4 bases clipped from V and 7 bases from J, the junction kept 6 bases outside the gene matches. The DNA of the CDR3 is TGTGCCAGCAGCTCGGACAGGGGGCGAGGGAATGAGCAGTTCTTC. Translating it yields CASSSDRGRGNEQFF.

Comment on this clonotype: One end of the junction does not line up with germline, which may come from a read error. V gene TRBV29-1 combines with J gene TRBJ1-1, with a tentative D call TRBD1 (6 bases). This CDR3 spans 12 amino acids. The germline gives CDR1 SQVTM, CDR2 ANQGSEA. In DNA form, the CDR3 reads TGCAGCGTAGAAGGGCAGGGGCCTGAAGCTTTCTTT. Encoded protein: CSVEGQGPEAFF. The whole variable domain, remainder taken from reference TRBV29-1 and TRBJ1-1, is SAVISQKPSRDICQRGTSLTIQCQVDSQVTMMFWYRQQPGQSLTLIATANQGSEATYESGFVIDKFPISRPNLTFSTLTVSNMSPEDSSIYLCSVEGQGPEAFFGQGTRLTVV.

This clonotype has only one observation. V and J are TRBV2 and TRBJ2-5, with 12 positions matching TRBD2. V dropped 6 bases and J dropped 6; count of bases not matched to a gene: 11. Germline lookup yields CDR1 SNHLY and CDR2 FYNNEI. The CDR3 spans 16 residues. The CDR3 DNA is TGTGCCAGCAGGGAAATACTAGCGGGGGGTTCGCAGACCCAGTACTTC. As protein: CASREILAGGSQTQYF.

This chain links TRBV7-2 with TRBJ2-3, with 8 bases fitting TRBD2. There are 14 residues in the CDR3. V shed 5 bases, J shed 4 bases, and the junction held 5 bases outside the gene matches. Germline CDR1 SGHTA, CDR2 FQGNSA. The CDR3 DNA reads as TGTGCCAGCAGCGCTAGCGGGTTGGCAGATACGCAGTATTTT. Translating gives CASSASGLADTQYF.

This chain links TRBV9 with TRBJ2-5; no definite D call. Per germline, CDR1 SGDLS and CDR2 YYNGEE. CDR3 length equals 14 residues. The V end lost 0 bases, the J end lost 2 bases, and 8 bases lay between the germline ends. CDR3 region: CASSVDGSQETQYF. For the CDR3, the DNA is TGTGCCAGCAGCGTAGATGGTTCTCAAGAGACCCAGTACTTC.

This chain joins TRBV7-3 and TRBJ1-3; 8 bases are a match to TRBD1. Looked up from germline, CDR1 is SGHTA and CDR2 is FQGTGA. The junction had 3 bases not matched to a gene; V was cut back by 8 bases and J by 0 bases. CDR3 size: 14 residues. The CDR3 DNA reads TGTGCCAGCGCACAGGGGGGCTCTGGAAACACCATATATTTT. Translation gives CASAQGGSGNTIYF.

This rearrangement joins TRBV12-3 or TRBV12-4 to TRBJ2-1; D tentatively reads TRBD1 or TRBD2 (5 bases each). Trimming shortened V by 3 bases and J by 9 bases, and 18 bases separated the two germline ends. This CDR3 has 15 residues. The CDR3 DNA sequence: TGTGCCAGCAGTTTTCAGCTAGACCTGAGGGGTGAGCAGTTCTTC. Encoded protein: CASSFQLDLRGEQFF.

V usage is TRBV4-1 and J usage is TRBJ2-5, with 9 nucleotides matching TRBD1. The V segment lost 5 bases and the J segment 4 bases; nucleotides outside the gene matches: 8. The CDR3 spans 15 residues. The germline V gene encodes CDR1 MGHRA and CDR2 YSYEKL. In nucleotides, the CDR3 is TGCGCCAGCAGCGACCCGGGACAGGGCCGAGAGACCCAGTACTTC. Amino acid sequence: CASSDPGQGRETQYF.

V gene TRBV7-3 combines with J gene TRBJ1-1; 10 nucleotides agree with TRBD1. The trim removed 0 bases at V and 4 bases at J, leaving 2 bases unmatched. In germline, CDR1 is SGHTA, CDR2 FQGTGA. This CDR3 is built from 15 residues. The DNA for the CDR3 is TGTGCCAGCAGCTTAACCGGGACAGGGGCCACTGAAGCTTTCTTT. Its protein is CASSLTGTGATEAFF.

This clonotype was seen a few times. The CDR3 loop reads CASSIPTSSNEQFF. CDR3 coding DNA: TGCGCCAGCAGCATCCCGACTAGCAGTAATGAGCAGTTCTTC. The chain joins TRBV5-1 to TRBJ2-1, with 7 bases matching TRBD2. Germline V lookup: CDR1 SGHRS, CDR2 YFSETQ. The junction had 8 bases not matched to a gene; V was cut back by 4 bases and J by 7 bases. CDR3 length: 14 amino acids. Filled out from reference TRBV5-1 and TRBJ2-1, the complete variable domain reads KAGVTQTPRYLIKTRGQQVTLSCSPISGHRSVSWYQQTPGQGLQFLFEYFSETQRNKGNFPGRFSGRQFSNSRSEMNVSTLELGDSALYLCASSIPTSSNEQFFGPGTRLTVL.

The V call is TRBV25-1, the J call TRBJ2-1, with 10 positions matching TRBD1. V lost 1 base, J lost 5 bases, and 8 bases stayed unmatched. Looked up from germline, CDR1 is MGHDK and CDR2 is SYGVNS. CDR3 length: 17 amino acids. The CDR3, as DNA: TGTGCCAGCAGTGAATCTCGCCCGGGACAGGGGCACAATGAGCAGTTCTTC. This translates into CASSESRPGQGHNEQFF.

The chain combines TRBV7-3 with TRBJ2-3; TRBD2 matches 14 bases. The CDR3 extends over 16 amino acids. The V segment lost 5 bases and the J segment 5 bases; nucleotides outside the gene matches: 6. Germline CDR1 SGHTA, CDR2 FQGTGA. CDR3 region: CASSHGLAGGVDTQYF. DNA of the CDR3: TGTGCCAGCAGCCACGGACTAGCGGGAGGTGTAGATACGCAGTATTTT.

The V call is TRBV6-2 or TRBV6-3, the J call TRBJ1-2, with 7 bases aligning to TRBD1. Trimming removed 6 bases from V and 8 bases from J; junction bases left unmatched: 15. Germline V gene lookup returns CDR1 MNHEY and CDR2 SVGEGT. This CDR3 region has 15 residues. CDR3 amino acids: CASSSGTASLGGYTF. CDR3 DNA sequence: TGTGCCAGCAGCTCCGGGACAGCATCTCTGGGCGGCTACACCTTC.

This clonotype was seen only a few times. This sequence joins TRBV11-2 and TRBJ2-7; D not certain. V was shortened by 2 bases and J by 3 bases, with 5 bases between the two germline ends. The CDR3 consists of 12 residues. Germline V lookup: CDR1 SGHAT, CDR2 FQNNGV. Here the CDR3 DNA reads TGTGCCAGCAGCTTAAATCTCTACGAGCAGTACTTC. This sequence encodes CASSLNLYEQYF. The entire variable domain, with the rest obtained from reference TRBV11-2 and TRBJ2-7, is as follows: EAGVAQSPRYKIIEKRQSVAFWCNPISGHATLYWYQQILGQGPKLLIQFQNNGVVDDSQLPKDRFSAERLKGVDSTLKIQPAKLEDSAVYLCASSLNLYEQYFGPGTRLTVT.

The rearrangement links TRBV4-1 to TRBJ2-1; 8 nucleotides agree with TRBD2. Unmatched junction bases numbered 8, after V lost 4 bases and J lost 6 bases. Germline V CDR1 and CDR2: MGHRA, YSYEKL. This CDR3 is built from 15 residues. DNA of the CDR3: TGCGCCAGCAGCCGAACTAGCGGAGCGGGCAATGAGCAGTTCTTC. Translated, it gives CASSRTSGAGNEQFF.

The table lists this clonotype with a few counts. This rearrangement joins TRBV20-1 to TRBJ2-7; D gene ambiguous. This CDR3 is 17 amino acids long. V shed 0 bases and J shed 5 bases, with 23 bases lying between them. The germline gives CDR1 DFQATT, CDR2 SNEGSKA (reference sequence). The CDR3 sequence: CSAREWGKQRPGDEQYF. CDR3 in DNA: TGCAGTGCTAGAGAATGGGGAAAGCAGCGCCCAGGAGACGAGCAGTACTTC.

V usage is TRBV5-6 and J usage is TRBJ1-2; D is unresolved. The germline CDR1 and CDR2 sequences are SGHDT and YYEEEE. CDR3 length: 14 residues. With 1 base removed from V and 6 bases from J, the gap between germline ends came to 13 bases. In DNA form, the CDR3 reads TGTGCCAGCAGCTTGAAGAGGCGGGGTGATGGCTACACCTTC. It yields the protein CASSLKRRGDGYTF.

V usage is TRBV5-1 and J usage is TRBJ1-1, with a tentative D call TRBD1 (5 bases). Trimming stripped 2 bases from V and 0 bases from J, with 11 bases between. CDR1 and CDR2 (germline): SGHRS, YFSETQ. CDR3 length: 15 residues. The CDR3, as DNA: TGCGCCAGCAGCTTTGCAGGGCAGATGAACACTGAAGCTTTCTTT. This translates into CASSFAGQMNTEAFF.

This clonotype was seen more than once but under ten times. This chain links TRBV9 with TRBJ2-7, with TRBD2 as a possible D gene (6 bases). Per germline, CDR1 SGDLS and CDR2 YYNGEE. Trimming removed 0 bases at V and 0 bases at J, with 10 bases between. There are 15 residues in the CDR3. CDR3 residues: CASSVETGDSYEQYF. DNA for the CDR3: TGTGCCAGCAGCGTAGAAACGGGAGACTCCTACGAGCAGTACTTC.

This clonotype was observed a handful of times. The chain recombines TRBV14 with TRBJ1-3; D is unresolved. With 4 bases removed from V and 0 bases from J, the gap between germline ends came to 19 bases. Per the germline V gene, CDR1 is SGHDN and CDR2 is FVKESK. This CDR3 is built from 18 residues. In DNA form, the CDR3 reads TGTGCCAGCAGCCTGCGAAGCCATAACCTTTACTCTGGAAACACCATATATTTT. This sequence encodes CASSLRSHNLYSGNTIYF. Using reference TRBV14 and TRBJ1-3 for the parts outside the CDR3, the full variable domain is EAGVTQFPSHSVIEKGQTVTLRCDPISGHDNLYWYRRVMGKEIKFLLHFVKESKQDESGMPNNRFLAERTGGTYSTLKVQPAELEDSGVYFCASSLRSHNLYSGNTIYFGEGSWLTVV.

The V gene is TRBV19, the J gene TRBJ2-1; D may be TRBD1 (6 bases). Between the trimmed V and J ends, which lost 6 bases and 6 bases, there was a span of 12 bases. Germline CDR1 is LNHDA and CDR2 is SQIVND (reference sequence). This CDR3 comprises 13 residues. CDR3 region: CASRTGYSNEQFF. The CDR3 coding sequence is TGTGCCAGTAGAACAGGGTACTCCAATGAGCAGTTCTTC.

There are a few counts of this clonotype. The rearrangement uses TRBV6-5 and TRBJ1-4, with 8 bases identical to TRBD1. Germline values: CDR1 MNHEY, CDR2 SVGAGI. V was pared by 3 bases and J by 11 bases, with 8 bases of the junction left unmatched. The CDR3 spans 14 residues. CDR3 amino acids: CASSYRQGREKLFF. In nucleotides, the CDR3 is TGTGCCAGCAGTTATCGACAGGGGAGAGAGAAACTGTTTTTT.